Listed here are 29 T cell receptor beta chains from one sample, sequenced in a study of blood T cell repertoires in COVID-19. The method was immunoSEQ multiplex PCR; TCRdb's version includes in-frame clones alone and lacks a portion of them. The sample carries 200,000 to 250,000 clones, 88% recorded once. Material for sequencing was peripheral blood. The receptors derive from a man between 65 and 79 years old with acute or convalescent COVID-19.

Only one count was recorded for this clone. The J gene is TRBJ1-5, the V gene TRBV7-8; D ambiguous. This CDR3 is 14 amino acids long. Trimming took off 3 bases at V and 1 base at J, with 7 bases between the two ends. Germline V gives CDR1 SGHVS, CDR2 FQNEAQ. DNA for the CDR3: TGTGCCAGCAGCTTTAGCCGCAGCAATCAGCCCCAGCATTTT. Encoded protein: CASSFSRSNQPQHF. The full variable domain, with the rest looked up from reference TRBV7-8 and TRBJ1-5, is GAGVSQSPRYKVAKRGQDVALRCDPISGHVSLFWYQQALGQGPEFLTYFQNEAQLDKSGLPSDRFFAERPEGSVSTLKIQRTQQEDSAVYLCASSFSRSNQPQHFGDGTRLSIL.

The V call is TRBV6-2 or TRBV6-3, the J call TRBJ2-1, with 8 bases fitting TRBD2. Germline V lookup: CDR1 MNHEY, CDR2 SVGEGT. Trimming took 6 bases from V and 1 from J; bases not matched to a gene: 14. The CDR3 is 18 amino acids. DNA for the CDR3: TGTGCCAGCAGCCCTTCACTAGCGGCCGACGTGTCCTACAATGAGCAGTTCTTC. Residues: CASSPSLAADVSYNEQFF.

The genes are TRBV24-1 and TRBJ1-2; 10 nucleotides line up with TRBD1. The CDR3 loop spans 14 amino acids. Germline CDR1 is KGHDR and CDR2 is SFDVKD. J gave up 3 bases and V 4 bases, and 1 base lay outside the gene matches. The CDR3 DNA is TGTGCCACCAGTGAAGGGACAGGGGACTATGGCTACACCTTC. This gives the protein CATSEGTGDYGYTF.

The chain uses TRBV5-1 and TRBJ2-7; 11 nucleotides align to TRBD2. V lost 4 bases to trimming and J lost 0 bases; unmatched junction nucleotides: 3. CDR1 is SGHRS, CDR2 YFSETQ, per germline. The CDR3 sequence is 15 residues long. The CDR3 sequence is CASSITSGSSYEQYF. The DNA of the CDR3 is TGCGCCAGCAGCATTACTAGCGGGAGCTCCTACGAGCAGTACTTC.

The chain recombines TRBV6-2 or TRBV6-3 with TRBJ2-2, with 14 nucleotides matching TRBD2. CDR1 MNHEY and CDR2 SVGEGT come from the germline V gene. The V segment lost 5 bases and the J segment 0 bases; nucleotides outside the gene matches: 8. CDR3 size: 19 residues. The CDR3 region has the DNA TGTGCCAGCAGTGAGACTAGCGGGAGGGCCCGGGCGAACACCGGGGAGCTGTTTTTT. Residues: CASSETSGRARANTGELFF.

This chain joins TRBV20-1 and TRBJ2-1, with 7 nucleotides matching TRBD2. The CDR3 is 11 residues long. Germline V CDR1 and CDR2: DFQATT, SNEGSKA (reference sequence). Trimming took 4 bases from V and 10 from J; bases not matched to a gene: 4. CDR3 bases: TGCAGTGCTAAGACTAGCAACGAGCAGTTCTTC. Translating it yields CSAKTSNEQFF.

The V call is TRBV2, the J call TRBJ1-5; perhaps TRBD1 as D (6 bases). This CDR3 is 13 amino acids long. Trimming removed 6 bases from V and 2 bases from J, with 8 bases in between. Per germline, CDR1 SNHLY and CDR2 FYNNEI. In nucleotides, the CDR3 is TGTGCCAGCAGCCGACAGGGCAATCAGCCCCAGCATTTT. It encodes CASSRQGNQPQHF.

This chain links TRBV11-2 with TRBJ2-1, with 8 bases lining up with TRBD1. From germline, CDR1 is SGHAT and CDR2 FQNNGV. This CDR3 has 14 residues. Trimming removed 8 bases from V and 8 bases from J; junction bases left unmatched: 11. Here the CDR3 reads CASGLAGGIDEQFF. The CDR3 coding sequence is TGTGCCAGCGGTCTGGCAGGGGGCATCGATGAGCAGTTCTTC. The full variable domain, its missing parts supplied by reference TRBV11-2 and TRBJ2-1, is EAGVAQSPRYKIIEKRQSVAFWCNPISGHATLYWYQQILGQGPKLLIQFQNNGVVDDSQLPKDRFSAERLKGVDSTLKIQPAKLEDSAVYLCASGLAGGIDEQFFGPGTRLTVL.

The V call is TRBV19, the J call TRBJ2-1, with 14 positions matching TRBD2. The CDR3 length is 15 residues. J lost 9 bases, V lost 10 bases, and 11 bases had no gene match. In germline, CDR1 is LNHDA, CDR2 SQIVND (reference sequence). CDR3 protein: CATEKTSGRVGEQFF. The CDR3 DNA reads as TGTGCCACGGAGAAGACTAGCGGGAGGGTCGGTGAGCAGTTCTTC.

The CDR3 spells CASSLDQGAWTEAFF. CDR3 coding DNA: TGTGCCAGCAGCTTAGACCAGGGGGCTTGGACTGAAGCTTTCTTT. This sequence joins TRBV7-2 and TRBJ1-1; 8 positions agree with TRBD1. CDR3 length: 15 residues. In germline, CDR1 is SGHTA, CDR2 FQGNSA. Germline trimming cut 1 base from V and 5 bases from J; bases unmatched to any gene: 6.

The V call is TRBV28, the J call TRBJ1-5, with D unclear. V was shortened by 1 base and J by 2 bases, with 9 bases between the two germline ends. This CDR3 has 15 amino acids. Germline V gene lookup returns CDR1 MDHEN and CDR2 SYDVKM. CDR3 sequence (DNA): TGTGCCAGCAGTTTATCTATCTTGGGCAATCAGCCCCAGCATTTT. Its protein product is CASSLSILGNQPQHF.

V usage is TRBV7-8 and J usage is TRBJ2-7; 9 nucleotides align to TRBD2. The germline gives CDR1 SGHVS, CDR2 FQNEAQ. The CDR3 length is 15 residues. V trimming: 3 bases; J trimming: 2 bases; junction bases outside the gene matches: 5. CDR3 region: CASSLLTSGAYEQYF. CDR3 coding DNA: TGTGCCAGCAGCTTGTTGACTAGCGGTGCCTACGAGCAGTACTTC. The whole variable domain, filled in from reference TRBV7-8 and TRBJ2-7, reads GAGVSQSPRYKVAKRGQDVALRCDPISGHVSLFWYQQALGQGPEFLTYFQNEAQLDKSGLPSDRFFAERPEGSVSTLKIQRTQQEDSAVYLCASSLLTSGAYEQYFGPGTRLTVT.

The chain links TRBV9 to TRBJ2-7, with D possibly TRBD2 on 5 matching bases. The CDR3 has 12 amino acids. The ends were cut back, 4 bases at V and 5 bases at J, with 10 bases in the middle. CDR1 is SGDLS, CDR2 YYNGEE, per germline. Written as DNA, the CDR3 is TGTGCCAGCAGCCCCCGGGGAGACGAGCAGTACTTC. Its translation is CASSPRGDEQYF. The full variable domain, rest sourced from reference TRBV9 and TRBJ2-7, is DSGVTQTPKHLITATGQRVTLRCSPRSGDLSVYWYQQSLDQGLQFLIQYYNGEERAKGNILERFSAQQFPDLHSELNLSSLELGDSALYFCASSPRGDEQYFGPGTRLTVT.

The chain recombines TRBV5-1 with TRBJ1-1; D is unclear. V was pared by 6 bases and J by 1 base, with 16 bases between. CDR3 size: 15 residues. Germline V gene sequence: CDR1 SGHRS, CDR2 YFSETQ. The CDR3 DNA is TGCGCCAGCACCAACGGAGGCAGCAGGAACACTGAAGCTTTCTTT. Its translation is CASTNGGSRNTEAFF.

The rearrangement joins TRBV11-3 to TRBJ2-1, with a weak D call TRBD2 (6 bases). The CDR3 loop spans 13 amino acids. Trimming cost V 2 bases and J 10 bases, with 12 bases left between them. Germline values: CDR1 SGHNT, CDR2 YENEEA. The chain's CDR3 is CASSLIGGAEQFF. The CDR3 DNA sequence: TGTGCCAGCAGCTTAATTGGAGGGGCCGAGCAGTTCTTC. The full variable domain, with the rest looked up from reference TRBV11-3 and TRBJ2-1, is EAGVVQSPRYKIIEKKQPVAFWCNPISGHNTLYWYLQNLGQGPELLIRYENEEAVDDSQLPKDRFSAERLKGVDSTLKIQPAELGDSAVYLCASSLIGGAEQFFGPGTRLTVL.

This chain connects TRBV30 to TRBJ2-2; maybe TRBD2 (7 bases). The V end was cut by 2 bases, the J end by 10 bases, with 17 bases between. Germline V CDR1 and CDR2: GTSNPN, SVGIG (reference sequence). CDR3 length: 14 amino acids. The CDR3 loop reads CAWSLGGGWKELFF. CDR3 nucleotides: TGTGCCTGGAGTTTAGGGGGAGGGTGGAAGGAGCTGTTTTTT.

A few counts support this clone. The rearrangement uses TRBV3-1 (or the pseudogene TRBV3-2) and TRBJ1-1, with D hard to call. The CDR3 totals 15 residues. Germline-derived CDR1 and CDR2 are LGHDT and YNNKEL (reference sequence). V lost 0 bases, J lost 8 bases, and 16 bases lay in between. The CDR3 loop is CASSQETSFSVEAFF. CDR3 DNA sequence: TGTGCCAGCAGCCAAGAGACTAGCTTCTCGGTAGAAGCTTTCTTT.

This clone was seen only once. The CDR3 here is CASSSGRDPDGYTF. DNA for the CDR3: TGTGCCAGCAGCTCCGGACGGGATCCGGATGGCTACACCTTC. The chain uses TRBV5-4 and TRBJ1-2, with D hard to call. Between the trimmed V and J ends, which lost 3 bases and 6 bases, there was a span of 15 bases. The germline V gene encodes CDR1 SGHNT and CDR2 YYREEE (reference sequence). The CDR3 has 14 residues.

V usage is TRBV3-1 (or the pseudogene TRBV3-2) and J usage is TRBJ1-1; maybe TRBD1 (6 bases). CDR3 length equals 13 residues. V was clipped by 4 bases and J by 1 base, with 7 bases between them. The V gene's germline CDR1 is LGHDT and CDR2 YNNKEL (reference sequence). Here the CDR3 DNA reads TGTGCCAGCAGCCCGACAGGGAACACTGAAGCTTTCTTT. This encodes CASSPTGNTEAFF.

V gene TRBV7-2 combines with J gene TRBJ2-1, with TRBD2 matching 10 bases. Germline V gene sequence: CDR1 SGHTA, CDR2 FQGNSA. Losses at the gene ends were 6 bases for V and 6 bases for J; bases not matched to a gene: 2. CDR3 length: 13 residues. The DNA of the CDR3 is TGTGCCAGCAGGGCTAGCGGGGGCAATGAGCAGTTCTTC. This encodes CASRASGGNEQFF.

The genes are TRBV27 and TRBJ1-5; no clear D. Germline V gene sequence: CDR1 MNHEY, CDR2 SMNVEV (reference sequence). The length of the CDR3 is 14 residues. The ends were cut back, 6 bases at V and 10 bases at J, with 19 bases in the middle. Written as DNA, the CDR3 is TGTGCCAGCAGACCCGCCGGGTCCCCTTCACCCCAGCATTTT. Amino acid sequence: CASRPAGSPSPQHF.

The chain combines TRBV3-1 (or the pseudogene TRBV3-2) with TRBJ2-1; the match to TRBD2 covers 10 bases. Germline CDR1 is LGHDT and CDR2 is YNNKEL (reference sequence). V shed 2 bases, J shed 14 bases, and the junction held 3 bases outside the gene matches. This CDR3 has 12 amino acids. The CDR3 DNA sequence: TGTGCCAGCAGCCAACTAGCGGGAGTTGAGTTCTTC. As protein: CASSQLAGVEFF.

The chain is built from TRBV9 and TRBJ2-3; no clear D. The CDR3 extends over 14 amino acids. Germline CDR1 reads SGDLS; CDR2 reads YYNGEE. Deletions cut 4 bases from V and 5 bases from J, with 14 bases between. The CDR3 DNA reads TGTGCCAGCAGCTTTCGGTTTTCAGGAGATACGCAGTATTTT. Amino acids: CASSFRFSGDTQYF.

V and J are TRBV2 and TRBJ2-1; D may be TRBD1 (7 bases). V was pared by 6 bases and J by 5 bases, with 11 bases between. There are 13 residues in the CDR3. Germline CDR1 SNHLY, CDR2 FYNNEI. This CDR3 reads CASRAGGNNEQFF. In DNA, the CDR3 is TGTGCCAGCAGGGCAGGGGGGAACAATGAGCAGTTCTTC.

This chain links TRBV6-5 with TRBJ2-7, with 7 bases fitting TRBD1. This CDR3 is 15 amino acids long. Trimming cost V 5 bases and J 0 bases; bases outside gene matches: 7. Per germline, CDR1 MNHEY and CDR2 SVGAGI. CDR3 nucleotide sequence: TGTGCCAGCAGTAGAAGCCGGGACAGCTCCTACGAGCAGTACTTC. Translating it yields CASSRSRDSSYEQYF.

The V and J genes are TRBV7-9 and TRBJ2-2, with D possibly TRBD2 on 6 matching bases. This CDR3 is 15 amino acids long. CDR1 is SEHNR and CDR2 is FQNEAQ in the germline V gene (reference sequence). Trimming took 1 base from V and 4 from J, leaving 10 bases between them. The CDR3 is CASSLDWGGTGELFF. CDR3 nucleotides: TGTGCCAGCAGCTTAGATTGGGGAGGCACCGGGGAGCTGTTTTTT.

V is TRBV18 and J is TRBJ2-7; 9 bases are a match to TRBD1. Trimming at V came to 3 bases and at J to 3 bases, leaving 12 bases not matched to a gene. CDR3 length: 17 amino acids. CDR1 is KGHSH and CDR2 is LQKENI in the germline V gene. The CDR3 nucleotides are TGTGCCAGCTCACCGGCGCTGGGACAGGGACGGGGCTACGAGCAGTACTTC. Its protein is CASSPALGQGRGYEQYF. The full variable domain, in which reference TRBV18 and TRBJ2-7 provide the parts outside the CDR3, is NAGVMQNPRHLVRRRGQEARLRCSPMKGHSHVYWYRQLPEEGLKFMVYLQKENIIDESGMPKERFSAEFPKEGPSILRIQQVVRGDSAAYFCASSPALGQGRGYEQYFGPGTRLTVT.

This clone was found once. The V call is TRBV5-1, the J call TRBJ2-4, with TRBD1 matching 10 bases. J lost 9 bases, V lost 4 bases, and 10 bases had no gene match. Germline V gene lookup returns CDR1 SGHRS and CDR2 YFSETQ. CDR3 length: 15 amino acids. CDR3 amino acids: CASSPPGQGVGIQYF. The CDR3 bases are TGCGCCAGCAGCCCCCCCGGACAGGGGGTGGGCATTCAGTACTTC.

J is TRBJ1-5 and V is TRBV28, with a weak D call TRBD1 (6 bases). Trimming shortened V by 1 base and J by 4 bases, and 11 bases separated the two germline ends. Germline-derived CDR1 and CDR2 are MDHEN and SYDVKM. The CDR3 is 15 amino acids. The CDR3 nucleotides read TGTGCCAGCAGTTTATTTACAGGGAGTAATCAGCCCCAGCATTTT. Its protein product is CASSLFTGSNQPQHF.